A single sample gave rise to the 23 T cell receptor beta chains below, sequenced in a study of blood T cell repertoires in COVID-19. The method was immunoSEQ multiplex PCR; TCRdb's version includes in-frame clones alone and lacks a portion of them. The sample shows some 180,000 clones, about four fifths of them seen only once. Material: peripheral blood. The source of these receptors is a woman aged 55-70 years with COVID-19, enrolled during active disease.

The genes are TRBV5-6 and TRBJ1-1; D call uncertain. The CDR3 totals 18 residues. Germline assignment: CDR1 SGHDT and CDR2 YYEEEE. The V end lost 1 base, the J end lost 0 bases, and 19 bases lay between the germline ends. Written as DNA, the CDR3 is TGTGCCAGCAGCTTGTTCCCTTACGGAGAGAAATTGAACACTGAAGCTTTCTTT. This codes for CASSLFPYGEKLNTEAFF.

V and J are TRBV27 and TRBJ1-1; D is unclear. CDR3 length: 17 amino acids. Trimming removed 6 bases at V and 0 bases at J, with 20 bases between. Germline V CDR1 and CDR2: MNHEY, SMNVEV (reference sequence). The CDR3 region has the DNA TGTGCCAGCAGGCACGGCGGGCAGATCTCAATGAACACTGAAGCTTTCTTT. This codes for CASRHGGQISMNTEAFF.

V usage is TRBV28 and J usage is TRBJ2-1; no clear D gene. Between the trimmed V and J ends, which lost 5 bases and 4 bases, there was a span of 15 bases. This CDR3 contains 15 residues. Germline-derived CDR1 and CDR2 are MDHEN and SYDVKM. CDR3 in DNA: TGTGCCAGCAGTCCCGGTACAGTTTTTTACAATGAGCAGTTCTTC. Translating gives CASSPGTVFYNEQFF.

CDR3 region: CAISEDREKLFF. The CDR3, as DNA: TGTGCCATCAGTGAGGACAGAGAAAAACTGTTTTTT. The rearrangement joins TRBV10-3 to TRBJ1-4; D is possibly TRBD1 (5 bases). Trimming cost V 2 bases and J 8 bases, with 6 bases left between them. Germline CDR1 ENHRY, CDR2 SYGVKD. This CDR3 has 12 residues.

This sequence joins TRBV7-9 and TRBJ2-2; 14 bases are shared with TRBD2. The CDR3 contains 17 residues. V was clipped by 5 bases and J by 5 bases; unmatched bases: 7. Germline values: CDR1 SEHNR, CDR2 FQNEAQ (reference sequence). CDR3 sequence (DNA): TGTGCCAGCAGCCCGGGACTAGCGGGAGTTAGAACCGGGGAGCTGTTTTTT. Amino acids: CASSPGLAGVRTGELFF.

The chain employs TRBV5-1 and TRBJ1-2; D is possibly TRBD1 (5 bases). V gave up 5 bases and J gave up 6 bases, with 14 bases separating them. Germline loops: CDR1 SGHRS, CDR2 YFSETQ. The CDR3 runs to 13 residues. CDR3 bases: TGCGCCAGCAGACTCGACAGTACCGATGGCTACACCTTC. Translating gives CASRLDSTDGYTF.

The chain is built from TRBV19 and TRBJ1-6; D possibly corresponds to TRBD1 (6 bases). V was cut by 8 bases and J by 5 bases, with 19 bases left in between. The germline V gene encodes CDR1 LNHDA and CDR2 SQIVND (reference sequence). The CDR3 length is 16 residues. CDR3 sequence reads: CASRRSGRGNNSPLHF. The DNA of the CDR3 is TGTGCCAGTCGACGAAGCGGCAGGGGAAATAATTCACCCCTCCACTTT.

As concerns this clone: Mismatch with germline at one junction end may stem from a read error. This sequence joins TRBV7-7 and TRBJ2-3, with 9 positions matching TRBD2. The CDR3 length is 16 residues. The germline V gene encodes CDR1 SSHAT and CDR2 FNYEAQ (reference sequence). The CDR3: CASSAAGGRGTDTQYF. DNA of the CDR3: TGTGCTAGCAGTGCGGCGGGGGGGAGAGGGACAGATACGCAGTATTTT. The variable domain in full, with the rest retrieved from reference TRBV7-7 and TRBJ2-3, is GAGVSQSPRYKVTKRGQDVTLRCDPISSHATLYWYQQALGQGPEFLTYFNYEAQPDKSGLPSDRFSAERPEGSISTLTIQRTEQRDSAMYRCASSAAGGRGTDTQYFGPGTRLTVL.

The rearrangement links TRBV2 to TRBJ1-4; 9 bases are a match to TRBD1. The CDR3 is 15 amino acids. CDR1 and CDR2 (germline): SNHLY, FYNNEI. V trimming: 6 bases; J trimming: 4 bases; junction bases outside the gene matches: 6. The CDR3 loop is CASSKGQGINEKLFF. CDR3 coding DNA: TGTGCCAGCAGCAAAGGACAGGGGATTAATGAAAAACTGTTTTTT.

The V gene is TRBV7-2, the J gene TRBJ1-1; D may be TRBD1 (6 bases). V lost 5 bases and J lost 0, with 16 bases in between. This CDR3 region has 16 residues. CDR1 is SGHTA, CDR2 FQGNSA, per germline. The CDR3 loop is CASSAPQRQVNTEAFF. The CDR3 bases are TGTGCCAGCAGCGCCCCCCAAAGACAGGTGAACACTGAAGCTTTCTTT.

As for this clone: Different DNA sequences within this sample yield the same CDR3. This chain connects TRBV6-5 to TRBJ2-5; no firm D call. The CDR3 loop spans 11 amino acids. The germline V and J ends were trimmed by 6 bases and 2 bases, with 4 bases remaining between them. Per the germline V gene, CDR1 is MNHEY and CDR2 is SVGAGI. The CDR3 nucleotides are TGTGCCAGCAGCTTGCAAGAGACCCAGTACTTC. This sequence encodes CASSLQETQYF.

The chain recombines TRBV30 with TRBJ1-3; TRBD1 matches at 9 bases. Germline V gene sequence: CDR1 GTSNPN, CDR2 SVGIG (reference sequence). Trimming at V came to 3 bases and at J to 5 bases, leaving 5 bases not matched to a gene. The CDR3 runs 14 residues. Here the CDR3 DNA reads TGTGCCTGGAGCCGTGGACAGGGGAGAAACACCATATATTTT. Its translation: CAWSRGQGRNTIYF.

This clone was found once. The chain combines TRBV5-6 with TRBJ2-3, with 15 bases identical to TRBD2. CDR3 length: 18 amino acids. Germline lookup yields CDR1 SGHDT and CDR2 YYEEEE. V lost 3 bases to trimming and J lost 5 bases; unmatched junction nucleotides: 10. The chain's CDR3 is CASSSYFGLAGGRDTQYF. CDR3 nucleotides: TGTGCCAGCAGCTCCTATTTTGGACTAGCGGGAGGGCGAGATACGCAGTATTTT.

The V call is TRBV28, the J call TRBJ2-7, with 12 bases lining up with TRBD1. The germline V gene encodes CDR1 MDHEN and CDR2 SYDVKM. The CDR3 spans 15 residues. J lost 7 bases, V lost 4 bases, and 8 bases had no gene match. CDR3 sequence: CASSSSGTGGREQYF. As DNA, the CDR3 is TGTGCCAGCAGTTCTTCCGGGACAGGGGGCCGGGAGCAGTACTTC.

The chain employs TRBV14 and TRBJ1-2; D gene uncertain. Per germline, CDR1 SGHDN and CDR2 FVKESK. V was pared by 2 bases and J by 8 bases, with 15 bases between. The CDR3 is 14 amino acids. The CDR3, as DNA: TGTGCCAGCAGCCAAACCCATGGGCGGGGAGGCTACACCTTC. Protein sequence: CASSQTHGRGGYTF.

CDR3 region: CASSPSSSYEQYF. The CDR3 DNA follows: TGTGCCAGCTCACCCTCTAGCTCCTACGAGCAGTACTTC. V usage is TRBV18 and J usage is TRBJ2-7; D remains unclear. The CDR3 runs to 13 residues. V lost 3 bases and J lost 0, with 6 bases in between. Germline CDR1 is KGHSH and CDR2 is LQKENI.

The CDR3 nucleotides read TGTGCCAGCGCGACCGGGGGAAATCAGCCCCAGCATTTT. This sequence encodes CASATGGNQPQHF. The V gene is TRBV18, the J gene TRBJ1-5, with D perhaps TRBD1 (5 bases). CDR1 KGHSH and CDR2 LQKENI come from the germline V gene. The CDR3 length is 13 residues. Trimming removed 8 bases from V and 4 bases from J, with 12 bases in between.

The chain carries TRBV4-3 and TRBJ1-1, with TRBD1 identical over 8 bases. CDR3 length: 16 amino acids. V trimming: 5 bases; J trimming: 3 bases; junction bases outside the gene matches: 11. Germline V gene sequence: CDR1 LGHNA, CDR2 YSLEER. CDR3 in DNA: TGCGCCAGCAGCAAATGGGCAGGGGGCGCTTACACTGAAGCTTTCTTT. Translated, it gives CASSKWAGGAYTEAFF.

The V and J genes are TRBV6-2 or TRBV6-3 and TRBJ2-7, with D perhaps matching TRBD2 (5 bases). Trimming left V 2 bases short and J 7 bases short, with 18 bases between. The CDR3 consists of 15 residues. Germline CDR1 MNHEY, CDR2 SVGEGT. The CDR3 here is CASSYGVLRPGEQYF. The CDR3 DNA reads as TGTGCCAGCAGTTACGGTGTATTACGCCCGGGGGAGCAGTACTTC.

Only a few counts were recorded for this clone. The rearrangement links TRBV11-2 to TRBJ2-7, with D perhaps TRBD2 (6 bases). The CDR3 spans 14 residues. Germline values: CDR1 SGHAT, CDR2 FQNNGV. The ends were cut back, 3 bases at V and 3 bases at J, with 12 bases in the middle. CDR3 nucleotides: TGTGCCAGCAGCTTTGACGGGAGATACTACGAGCAGTACTTC. Amino acids: CASSFDGRYYEQYF.

The chain links TRBV5-4 to TRBJ2-5, with a weak D call TRBD2 (5 bases). Germline values: CDR1 SGHNT, CDR2 YYREEE (reference sequence). The V end was cut by 1 base, the J end by 11 bases, with 15 bases between. This CDR3 has 13 residues. The CDR3 sequence is CASSLNGGPSQYF. The CDR3 DNA sequence: TGTGCCAGCAGCTTGAACGGCGGGCCTTCTCAGTACTTC.

The chain is built from TRBV9 and TRBJ2-2, with D tentatively TRBD1 (6 bases). This CDR3 is built from 14 residues. Trimming took 4 bases from V and 6 from J, leaving 13 bases between them. Germline V lookup: CDR1 SGDLS, CDR2 YYNGEE. The CDR3 loop reads CASSLSDSSGELFF. CDR3 DNA: TGTGCCAGCAGCCTTTCGGACAGTTCCGGGGAGCTGTTTTTT.

V and J are TRBV5-5 and TRBJ2-1; 7 bases agree with TRBD2. Germline values: CDR1 SGHKS, CDR2 YYEKEE (reference sequence). V lost 3 bases, J lost 9 bases, and 15 bases stayed unmatched. The CDR3 has 16 amino acids. CDR3 in DNA: TGTGCCAGCAGCTCGACCCCCGGACTAGAGCAGGCTGAGCAGTTCTTC. Translating gives CASSSTPGLEQAEQFF.